The subject of this entry is one T cell receptor beta chain. This sample is part of a study of blood T cell repertoires in COVID-19. This CDR3 is built from 12 residues. V lost 4 bases and J lost 3, with 7 bases in between. Germline CDR1 MDHEN, CDR2 SYDVKM. Profiling relied on immunoSEQ multiplex PCR, and the TCRdb table lists in-frame clones only, not all of them. The table lists 250,000 to 350,000 clones, over 75% of them singletons. The source of this sequence is a woman aged 18-29 years who had recovered from COVID-19. V usage is TRBV28 and J usage is TRBJ2-7; D is unclear. What was sequenced was PBMCs or T cells enriched from blood (not recorded which). The CDR3 is CASSYSGYEQYF. CDR3 coding DNA: TGTGCCAGCAGTTATTCGGGCTACGAGCAGTACTTC. The variable domain in full, with the rest retrieved from reference TRBV28 and TRBJ2-7, is DVKVTQSSRYLVKRTGEKVFLECVQDMDHENMFWYRQDPGLGLRLIYFSYDVKMKEKGDIPEGYSVSREKKERFSLILESASTNQTSMYLCASSYSGYEQYFGPGTRLTVT.